The sequence of this T cell receptor beta chain was determined in a study of identifying expanded T cells in peripheral blood. The study's findings and limits: Roughly 1.2 clones differed between technical replicates, versus around 15 and 19 over time. Clone count variance between roughly two-week samples rose with total template count.

During the collection period, no donor immune events like infections were recorded. This CDR3 contains 14 residues. Trimming took 3 bases from V and 8 from J; bases not matched to a gene: 7. In germline, CDR1 is SGHTA, CDR2 FQGTGA. Libraries were prepared by immunoSEQ multiplex PCR; TCRdb keeps only in-frame clonotypes and omits some of them. Of approximately 130,000 clones listed, approximately 86% are singletons. A note on this clone: Its cognate antigen is unknown.

The sequenced material came from blood. The receptor was derived from a person between 18 and 75 years old in good health. V and J are TRBV7-3 and TRBJ1-2; 9 nucleotides agree with TRBD1. The CDR3 bases are TGTGCCAGCAGCTTGGACAGGGGCGGGAGAGGCTACACCTTC. Amino acid sequence: CASSLDRGGRGYTF.